This T cell receptor beta chain was captured by sequencing in a study of blood T cell repertoires in COVID-19 (TCRdb year 2020). About the investigation overall: Samples covering the acute and convalescent phases of COVID-19 were provided by collaborators in the United States, Italy and Spain. Subjects who had been exposed to COVID-19, were actively infected with it, or had recovered from it provided the deeply sampled blood TCRbeta repertoires that made up the dataset. The prospective study material was composed of cDNA or gDNA derived from T cells, B-cell-depleted T cells, or PBMCs. A de-identified subject ID, COVID-19 status, age in years and sex were almost always included in the sample metadata. The repertoires were released in a freely available public database intended as a resource for research on the immune response to SARS-CoV-2. The samples were drawn from the first 160 participants of the ongoing ImmuneRACE study and from under 1,500 subjects provided by 6 global collaborators. HLA class I and class II types, where available, came from metadata supplied by the sample provider rather than from assay-based typing. General findings and caveats noted by the study authors: The quantity of clinical and demographic metadata differed by source and by participant and was supplied without curation.

V is clipped by 4 bases and J by 7 bases, and the sequence between their germline boundaries is 17 bases long. The CDR3 runs 14 residues from the cysteine to the phenylalanine. This entry keeps only the CDR3 DNA: 42 bases, framed from base 1. The germline V gene supplies CDR1 SGHDT and CDR2 YYEEEE. At one collaborating source in Seattle, patients were enrolled during active infection and were followed longitudinally through the course of disease. The collaborating institutions used their own protocols to collect whole blood in K2EDTA tubes. For TCRbeta analysis, collaborator samples were shipped as frozen whole blood, as isolated PBMCs, or as DNA extracted from either sample type. The immunoSEQ Assay, a bias-controlled multiplex PCR, was used to amplify TCRbeta CDR3 regions from genomic DNA. On the study's bioinformatics: The number of nucleated cells in each sample was estimated by amplification of reference gene primers within the assay. To quantify the absolute abundance of each unique TCRbeta CDR3 rearrangement, sequence reads were collapsed and filtered. For each sample, productive Simpson clonality was calculated as the square root of Simpson's diversity index over productive rearrangements. TCRdb provides this immuneACCESS table in a form limited to in-frame rearrangements. Some clones are lacking; in checked studies, under half of them reflect an unresolved V gene, and why the rest are absent is not known. V and J calls and clone size come straight from that table; D and trimming were deduced from the DNA. The sample table shows over 120,000 clones, and roughly 83% are seen once. In total, the top ten clones hold around 5% of the sample.

On this clone itself: The clone's antigen remains unknown. No much larger clone is present one base from it, and per-base qualities are unavailable.

The sequencing input was peripheral blood. This TCR derives from a woman between 65 and 79 years old with COVID-19, enrolled during active disease. The sequence joins TRBV5-6 to TRBJ2-5, and possibly TRBD2, on 5 matching bases. The CDR3 protein is CASSPFRDGGTQYF. The DNA sequence follows: TGTGCCAGCAGCCCCTTTAGGGATGGAGGGACCCAGTACTTC.